Each of the 20 T cell receptor beta chains below was sequenced from the same sample in a study of shared clonotypes between healthy human individuals. Naivety among CD8 cells was defined by CD45RO negativity and positive CCR7 selection, thereby excluding terminally differentiated effector memory CD45RA+ cells. Measured with immunoSEQ multiplex PCR; TCRdb has only the in-frame clones, and not every one. This table holds millions of clones, approximately 95% found once. Material for sequencing was naive CD8+ T cells sorted from blood. These receptors were collected from a young man in good health.

DNA for the CDR3: TGTGCCAGCAGCTTGCCCCAAAACCTCGGGGTTGGATACAATGAGCAGTTCTTC. Protein: CASSLPQNLGVGYNEQFF. This chain joins TRBV5-5 and TRBJ2-1; D might be TRBD2 (5 bases). CDR3 length: 18 amino acids. V dropped 1 base and J dropped 4 bases, with 21 bases sitting between them. Germline V gene lookup returns CDR1 SGHKS and CDR2 YYEKEE (reference sequence).

This chain uses TRBV6-5 with TRBJ2-1; TRBD2 matches at 11 bases. The CDR3 extends over 15 amino acids. The junction had 5 bases not matched to a gene; V was cut back by 2 bases and J by 8 bases. The germline CDR1 and CDR2 sequences are MNHEY and SVGAGI. CDR3: CASSYAEGLADEQFF. For the CDR3, the DNA is TGTGCCAGCAGTTACGCCGAGGGACTAGCGGATGAGCAGTTCTTC.

V gene TRBV30 combines with J gene TRBJ1-2; the match to TRBD1 covers 9 bases. The trim removed 4 bases at V and 5 bases at J, leaving 11 bases unmatched. Germline CDR1 is GTSNPN and CDR2 is SVGIG (reference sequence). The length of the CDR3 is 15 residues. CDR3 nucleotides: TGTGCCTGGACACGGGGTGAGGGACAGGGTTATGGCTACACCTTC. Its translation: CAWTRGEGQGYGYTF.

The chain employs TRBV19 and TRBJ2-7; tentative D call: TRBD1 (6 bases). V lost 5 bases, J lost 3 bases, and 14 bases lay in between. The V gene's germline CDR1 is LNHDA and CDR2 SQIVND (reference sequence). The CDR3 covers 14 residues. Here the CDR3 DNA reads TGTGCCAGTAGTTCCACAGGGCTGTACTACGAGCAGTACTTC. Its protein product is CASSSTGLYYEQYF.

CDR3 amino acids: CASSLGTGFGYTF. The CDR3 DNA reads TGTGCCAGCAGCCTAGGGACAGGGTTTGGCTACACCTTC. The V call is TRBV7-8, the J call TRBJ1-2; the match to TRBD1 covers 9 bases. CDR1 is SGHVS, CDR2 FQNEAQ, per germline. The CDR3 extends over 13 amino acids. The V gene end was trimmed by 5 bases and the J gene end by 7 bases; junction bases not matched to a gene: 5.

The chain couples TRBV10-2 to TRBJ2-4, with 13 bases that match TRBD2. V lost 2 bases, J lost 8 bases, and 6 bases stayed unmatched. The germline CDR1 and CDR2 sequences are WSHSY and SAAADI. CDR3 length: 16 residues. The CDR3 is CASSETSGGEGDIQYF. CDR3 bases: TGCGCCAGCAGTGAGACTAGCGGGGGGGAGGGAGACATTCAGTACTTC.

The gene calls are TRBV7-9 and TRBJ2-2, with a weak D call TRBD2 (6 bases). The V and J ends lost 11 bases and 4 bases respectively, with 17 bases between them. Looked up from germline, CDR1 is SEHNR and CDR2 is FQNEAQ (reference sequence). The CDR3 has 14 amino acids. The CDR3 DNA sequence: TGTGCCCTTCTGATCGGGAGCAGCACCGGGGAGCTGTTTTTT. Translation: CALLIGSSTGELFF.

V is TRBV27 and J is TRBJ1-3; D possibly corresponds to TRBD1 (5 bases). The CDR3 is made up of 16 amino acids. Germline values: CDR1 MNHEY, CDR2 SMNVEV (reference sequence). The V and J ends lost 5 bases and 8 bases respectively, with 22 bases between them. As DNA, the CDR3 is TGTGCCAGCAGTCCCGGGCCCTTCGGGACGGCACACACCATATATTTT. Its protein product is CASSPGPFGTAHTIYF.

In this sample, this clone turned up once. CDR3 protein: CASSERPLLEQYF. In DNA form, the CDR3 reads TGTGCCAGCAGCGAGAGACCCCTACTGGAGCAGTACTTC. This rearrangement joins TRBV9 to TRBJ2-7, with unresolved D. The V gene lost 3 bases and the J gene lost 7 bases, with 14 bases spanning the gap. The CDR3 sequence is 13 residues long. Germline V gene sequence: CDR1 SGDLS, CDR2 YYNGEE.

The sample holds one count of this clone. The rearrangement uses TRBV4-2 and TRBJ2-2, with a possible D match to TRBD1 (5 bases). V was clipped by 4 bases and J by 4 bases, with 10 bases between them. Per germline, CDR1 LGHNA and CDR2 YNFKEQ. The CDR3 extends over 14 amino acids. The CDR3 region is CASSLDSSTGELFF. The DNA of the CDR3 is TGTGCCAGCAGCCTCGACAGTAGCACCGGGGAGCTGTTTTTT.

The V call is TRBV7-9, the J call TRBJ2-7; D might be TRBD1 (6 bases). From germline, CDR1 is SEHNR and CDR2 FQNEAQ (reference sequence). The CDR3 runs to 13 residues. With 2 bases removed from V and 6 bases from J, the gap between germline ends came to 11 bases. CDR3 protein: CASSLLGAAEQYF. The CDR3 nucleotides are TGTGCCAGCAGCTTACTGGGGGCGGCCGAGCAGTACTTC.

The gene calls are TRBV7-6 and TRBJ1-5; D gene ambiguous. CDR3 length: 15 residues. V lost 2 bases, J lost 1 base, and 9 bases lay in between. Germline V gene sequence: CDR1 SGHVS, CDR2 FNYEAQ. For the CDR3, the DNA is TGTGCCAGCAGCTTAAACAAAGGGAGCAATCAGCCCCAGCATTTT. Translating gives CASSLNKGSNQPQHF.

The rearrangement links TRBV6-1 to TRBJ2-1; 8 positions agree with TRBD2. V dropped 6 bases and J dropped 6; count of bases not matched to a gene: 10. The CDR3 covers 15 residues. Germline V lookup: CDR1 MNHNS, CDR2 SASEGT. The CDR3 protein is CASSPTAGGFNEQFF. The CDR3 DNA reads as TGTGCCAGCAGCCCAACGGCGGGGGGATTCAATGAGCAGTTCTTC.

This chain's CDR3 is CASSYGGQIYEQYF. The DNA for the CDR3 is TGTGCCAGCAGTTACGGGGGACAGATCTACGAGCAGTACTTC. The rearrangement links TRBV6-5 to TRBJ2-7, with 7 bases lining up with TRBD1. The CDR3 consists of 14 residues. V lost 2 bases to trimming and J lost 3 bases; unmatched junction nucleotides: 4. Germline-derived CDR1 and CDR2 are MNHEY and SVGAGI.

CDR3 bases: TGCGCCAGCAGTGAGTCGACAGGGGGCGGAAACATTCAGTACTTC. It specifies CASSESTGGGNIQYF. The gene calls are TRBV10-1 and TRBJ2-4, with 10 bases aligning to TRBD1. The CDR3 has 15 amino acids. V dropped 0 bases and J dropped 6; count of bases not matched to a gene: 2. In germline, CDR1 is WNHNN, CDR2 SYGVQD (reference sequence).

The chain joins TRBV14 to TRBJ2-7, with D possibly matching TRBD1 (5 bases). CDR1 and CDR2 from the germline V gene are SGHDN and FVKESK. The length of the CDR3 is 14 residues. V lost 4 bases to trimming and J lost 0 bases, with 10 bases between them. The CDR3 bases are TGTGCCAGCAGCCCGTGGGGCATCTCCTACGAGCAGTACTTC. Amino acids: CASSPWGISYEQYF.

The rearrangement joins TRBV28 to TRBJ1-2, with D uncertain. Germline CDR1 is MDHEN and CDR2 is SYDVKM. This CDR3 is 17 amino acids long. Trimming left V 2 bases short and J 4 bases short, with 20 bases between. Here the CDR3 reads CASSLSSLTVKGYGYTF. Written as DNA, the CDR3 is TGTGCCAGCAGTTTAAGTTCTTTAACAGTAAAAGGCTATGGCTACACCTTC.

This clone has just a few counts. This chain connects TRBV29-1 to TRBJ1-1; D is unclear. Per germline, CDR1 SQVTM and CDR2 ANQGSEA. The CDR3 loop spans 8 amino acids. V lost 4 bases and J lost 8, with 2 bases in between. The CDR3 loop is CSVGEAFF. DNA of the CDR3: TGCAGCGTTGGGGAAGCTTTCTTT.

V and J are TRBV15 and TRBJ1-1; 9 positions agree with TRBD1. CDR3 length: 17 amino acids. J gave up 4 bases and V 5 bases, and 14 bases lay outside the gene matches. CDR1 LNHNV and CDR2 YYDKDF come from the germline V gene (reference sequence). CDR3 protein: CATSGPGQGRSATEAFF. The CDR3 DNA is TGTGCCACCAGCGGACCGGGACAGGGACGGTCAGCCACTGAAGCTTTCTTT.

This chain uses TRBV30 with TRBJ1-1; D not resolved. V lost 5 bases and J 0 bases, leaving 10 bases between the germline ends. The CDR3 is 13 residues long. Germline values: CDR1 GTSNPN, CDR2 SVGIG (reference sequence). Here the CDR3 reads CAWEIEMNTEAFF. In nucleotides, the CDR3 is TGTGCCTGGGAGATAGAAATGAACACTGAAGCTTTCTTT. Full variable domain (outside the CDR3, taken from reference TRBV30 and TRBJ1-1): SQTIHQWPATLVQPVGSPLSLECTVEGTSNPNLYWYRQAAGRGLQLLFYSVGIGQISSEVPQNLSASRPQDRQFILSSKKLLLSDSGFYLCAWEIEMNTEAFFGQGTRLTVV.